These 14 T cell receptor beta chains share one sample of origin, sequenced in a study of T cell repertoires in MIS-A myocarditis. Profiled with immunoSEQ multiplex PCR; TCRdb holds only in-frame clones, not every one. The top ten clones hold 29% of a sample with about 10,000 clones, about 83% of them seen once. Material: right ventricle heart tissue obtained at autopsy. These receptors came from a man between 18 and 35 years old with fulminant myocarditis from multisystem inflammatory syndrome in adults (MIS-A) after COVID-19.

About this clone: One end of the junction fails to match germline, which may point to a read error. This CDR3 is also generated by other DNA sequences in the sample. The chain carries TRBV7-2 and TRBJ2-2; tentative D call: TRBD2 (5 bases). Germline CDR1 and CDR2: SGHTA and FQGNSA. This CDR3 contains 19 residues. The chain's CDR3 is CASSLYPWKDRMNTGELFF. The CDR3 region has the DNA TGTGCCAGCAGCTTATATCCGTGGAAAGACCGTATGAACACCGGGGAGTTGTTTTTT.

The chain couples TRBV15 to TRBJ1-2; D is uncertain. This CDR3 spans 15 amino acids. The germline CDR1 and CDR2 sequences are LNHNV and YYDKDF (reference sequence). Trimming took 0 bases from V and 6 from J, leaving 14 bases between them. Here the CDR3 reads CATSRDFAGLDGYTF. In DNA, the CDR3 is TGTGCCACCAGCAGAGATTTTGCGGGTCTCGATGGCTACACCTTC. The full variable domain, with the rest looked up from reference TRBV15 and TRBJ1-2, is DAMVIQNPRYQVTQFGKPVTLSCSQTLNHNVMYWYQQKSSQAPKLLFHYYDKDFNNEADTPDNFQSRRPNTSFCFLDIRSPGLGDTAMYLCATSRDFAGLDGYTFGSGTRLTVV.

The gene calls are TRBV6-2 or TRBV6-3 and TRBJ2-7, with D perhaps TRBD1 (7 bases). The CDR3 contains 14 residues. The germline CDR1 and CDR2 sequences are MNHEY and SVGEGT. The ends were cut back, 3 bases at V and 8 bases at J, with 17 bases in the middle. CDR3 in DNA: TGTGCCAGCAGTTATGGAGGGGGCGCGGCGCAGCAGTACTTC. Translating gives CASSYGGGAAQQYF.

The DNA of the CDR3 is TGTGCCAGTGGAGCCGGGACAGGGGCCTACGAGCAGTACTTC. Translation: CASGAGTGAYEQYF. This rearrangement joins TRBV25-1 to TRBJ2-7; 10 bases are shared with TRBD1. The germline gives CDR1 MGHDK, CDR2 SYGVNS. V lost 9 bases and J lost 2; bases outside the gene matches: 7. The CDR3 spans 14 residues.

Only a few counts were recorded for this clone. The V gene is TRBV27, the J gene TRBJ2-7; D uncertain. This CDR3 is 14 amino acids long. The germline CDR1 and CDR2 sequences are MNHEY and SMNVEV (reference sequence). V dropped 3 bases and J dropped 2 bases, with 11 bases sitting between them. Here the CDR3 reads CASSFKVPPYEQYF. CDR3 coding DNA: TGTGCCAGCAGTTTTAAGGTCCCGCCCTACGAGCAGTACTTC.

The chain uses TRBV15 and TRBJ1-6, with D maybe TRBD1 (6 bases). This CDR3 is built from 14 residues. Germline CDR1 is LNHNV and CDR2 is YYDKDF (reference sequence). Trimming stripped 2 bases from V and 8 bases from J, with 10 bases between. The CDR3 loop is CATSRRDNDSPLHF. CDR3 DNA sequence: TGTGCCACCAGCAGAAGGGACAACGATTCACCCCTCCACTTT.

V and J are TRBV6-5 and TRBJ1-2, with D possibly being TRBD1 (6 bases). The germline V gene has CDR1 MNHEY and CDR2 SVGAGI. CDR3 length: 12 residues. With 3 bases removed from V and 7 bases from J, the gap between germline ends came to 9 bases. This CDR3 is CASSYGDTGYTF. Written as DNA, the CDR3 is TGTGCCAGCAGTTATGGGGACACTGGCTACACCTTC.

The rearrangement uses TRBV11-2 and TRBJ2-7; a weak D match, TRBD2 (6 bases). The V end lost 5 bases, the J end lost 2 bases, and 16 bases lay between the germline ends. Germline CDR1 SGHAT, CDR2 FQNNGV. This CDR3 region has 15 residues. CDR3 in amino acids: CASSPRRGNAYEQYF. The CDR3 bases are TGTGCCAGCAGCCCCCGGAGGGGCAATGCCTACGAGCAGTACTTC.

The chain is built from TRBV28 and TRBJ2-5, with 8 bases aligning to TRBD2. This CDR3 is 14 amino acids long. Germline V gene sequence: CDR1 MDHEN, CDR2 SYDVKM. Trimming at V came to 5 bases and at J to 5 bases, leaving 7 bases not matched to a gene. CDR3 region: CASSPGTSAETQYF. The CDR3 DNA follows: TGTGCCAGCAGTCCTGGGACTAGTGCGGAGACCCAGTACTTC.

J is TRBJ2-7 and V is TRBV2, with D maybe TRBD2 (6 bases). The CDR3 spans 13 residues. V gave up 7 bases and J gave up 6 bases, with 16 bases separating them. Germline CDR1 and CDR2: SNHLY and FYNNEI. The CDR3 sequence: CASTGTGSPEQYF. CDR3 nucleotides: TGTGCCAGCACCGGGACTGGGTCCCCCGAGCAGTACTTC. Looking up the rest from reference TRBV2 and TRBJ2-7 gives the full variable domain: EPEVTQTPSHQVTQMGQEVILRCVPISNHLYFYWYRQILGQKVEFLVSFYNNEISEKSEIFDDQFSVERPDGSNFTLKIRSTKLEDSAMYFCASTGTGSPEQYFGPGTRLTVT.

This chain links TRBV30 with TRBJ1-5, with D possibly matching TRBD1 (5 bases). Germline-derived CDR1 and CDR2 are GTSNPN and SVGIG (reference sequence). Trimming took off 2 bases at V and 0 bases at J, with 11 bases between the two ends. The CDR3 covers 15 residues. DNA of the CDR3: TGTGCCTGGAGTACGGGGGAGGATAGCAATCAGCCCCAGCATTTT. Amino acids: CAWSTGEDSNQPQHF.

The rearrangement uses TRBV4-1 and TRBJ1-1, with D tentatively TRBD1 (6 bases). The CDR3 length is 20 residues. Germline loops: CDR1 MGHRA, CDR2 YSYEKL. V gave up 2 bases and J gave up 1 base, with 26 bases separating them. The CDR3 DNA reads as TGCGCCAGCAGCCAACAAGACCCTGGGGGGGGGCGGCTATCGAACACTGAAGCTTTCTTT. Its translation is CASSQQDPGGGRLSNTEAFF.

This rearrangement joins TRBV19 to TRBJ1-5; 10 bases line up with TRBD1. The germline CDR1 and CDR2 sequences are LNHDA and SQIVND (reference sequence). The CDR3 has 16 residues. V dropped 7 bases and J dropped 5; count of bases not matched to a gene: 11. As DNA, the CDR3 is TGTGCCAGTAACAAGCCTTCCGGGACAGGGGATCAGCCCCAGCATTTT. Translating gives CASNKPSGTGDQPQHF.

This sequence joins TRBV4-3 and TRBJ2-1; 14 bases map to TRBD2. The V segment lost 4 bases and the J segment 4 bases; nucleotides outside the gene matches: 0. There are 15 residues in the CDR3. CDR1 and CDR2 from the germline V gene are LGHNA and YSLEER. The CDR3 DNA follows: TGCGCCAGCAGCCGACTAGCGGGGGGGTACAATGAGCAGTTCTTC. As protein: CASSRLAGGYNEQFF.